At least ten counts were recorded for the clone carrying this T cell receptor (beta chain). Its antigen is not known. This sample stems from a study of T-cell reconstitution after alpha-beta-depleted transplantation in children. Study-wide points: About two months after transplant, alpha-beta T cells reportedly came from several hundred expanded graft clones. The authors attributed T-cell counts and diversity one year after transplant mostly to newly produced T cells.

During its preparation, the TCRbeta library received unique molecular identifiers. TCRdb analysed the PCR reads with MiXCR anew, one entry per CDR3 protein. Of approximately 80,000 distinct CDR3 sequences in the sample, 13% to 15% were seen once. The CDR3 runs to 13 residues. Germline V gene lookup returns CDR1 SGHTA and CDR2 FQGTGA. Deletions cut 0 bases from V and 5 bases from J, with 8 bases between. The origin of this receptor is a male patient between 2 and 15 years old who had a stem cell transplant for acute lymphoblastic leukemia, so the T cells may come from the graft donor. Sample: PBMCs, mostly from graft donor cells, taken 180 days after TCRalphabeta/CD19-depleted stem cell transplant. V usage is TRBV7-3 and J usage is TRBJ2-7; D remains ambiguous. The CDR3, as DNA: TGTGCCAGCAGCTTAACAGGGAACAACGAGCAGTACTTC. Encoded protein: CASSLTGNNEQYF.